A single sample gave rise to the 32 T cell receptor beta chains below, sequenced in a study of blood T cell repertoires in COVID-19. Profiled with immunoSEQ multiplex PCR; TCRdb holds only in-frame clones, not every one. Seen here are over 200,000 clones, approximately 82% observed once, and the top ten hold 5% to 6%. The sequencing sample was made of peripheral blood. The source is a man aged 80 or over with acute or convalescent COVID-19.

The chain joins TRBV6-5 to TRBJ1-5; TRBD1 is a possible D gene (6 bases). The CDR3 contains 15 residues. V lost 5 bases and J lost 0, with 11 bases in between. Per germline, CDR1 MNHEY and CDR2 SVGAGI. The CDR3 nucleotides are TGTGCCAGCAGTCCCGGACAGTCTAGCAATCAGCCCCAGCATTTT. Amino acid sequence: CASSPGQSSNQPQHF.

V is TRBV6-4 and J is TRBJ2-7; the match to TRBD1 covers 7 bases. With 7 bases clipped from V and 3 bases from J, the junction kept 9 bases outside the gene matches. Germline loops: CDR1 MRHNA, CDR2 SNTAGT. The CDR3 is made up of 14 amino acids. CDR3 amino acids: CASKMGQCVYEQYF. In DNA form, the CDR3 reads TGTGCCAGCAAGATGGGACAGTGTGTCTACGAGCAGTACTTC.

The CDR3 region has the DNA TGTGCCAGCTCATCACGACTAGCGGGGGCCGGGGAGCTGTTTTTT. Translated, it gives CASSSRLAGAGELFF. The chain is built from TRBV18 and TRBJ2-2; 12 bases agree with TRBD2. The germline V gene encodes CDR1 KGHSH and CDR2 LQKENI. J gave up 6 bases and V 5 bases, and 4 bases lay outside the gene matches. The CDR3 loop spans 15 amino acids.

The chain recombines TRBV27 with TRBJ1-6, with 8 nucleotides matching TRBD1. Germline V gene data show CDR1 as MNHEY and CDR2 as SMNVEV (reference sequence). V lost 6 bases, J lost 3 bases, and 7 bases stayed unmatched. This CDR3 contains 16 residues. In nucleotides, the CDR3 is TGTGCCAGCAGCACTGGGACAGGACTCTATAATTCACCCCTCCACTTT. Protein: CASSTGTGLYNSPLHF.

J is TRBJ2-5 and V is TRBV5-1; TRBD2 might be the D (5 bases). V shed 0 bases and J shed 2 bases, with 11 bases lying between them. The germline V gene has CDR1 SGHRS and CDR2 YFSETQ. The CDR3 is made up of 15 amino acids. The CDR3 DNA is TGCGCCAGCAGCTTGGCCGGGGTTTTACAAGAGACCCAGTACTTC. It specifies CASSLAGVLQETQYF.

The CDR3 DNA reads as TGTGCCAGCAGCCGCTCGACAGGGAGGGAGACCCAGTACTTC. Its protein is CASSRSTGRETQYF. This chain links TRBV5-4 with TRBJ2-5; maybe TRBD1 (7 bases). The V and J ends lost 4 bases and 5 bases respectively, with 15 bases between them. The CDR3 totals 14 residues. Germline assignment: CDR1 SGHNT and CDR2 YYREEE (reference sequence).

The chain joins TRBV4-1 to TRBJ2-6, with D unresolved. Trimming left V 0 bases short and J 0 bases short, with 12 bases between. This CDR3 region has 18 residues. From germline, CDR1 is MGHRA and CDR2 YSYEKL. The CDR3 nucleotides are TGCGCCAGCAGCCAAGAAGGCCAGGTGAGCTCTGGGGCCAACGTCCTGACTTTC. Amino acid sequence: CASSQEGQVSSGANVLTF.

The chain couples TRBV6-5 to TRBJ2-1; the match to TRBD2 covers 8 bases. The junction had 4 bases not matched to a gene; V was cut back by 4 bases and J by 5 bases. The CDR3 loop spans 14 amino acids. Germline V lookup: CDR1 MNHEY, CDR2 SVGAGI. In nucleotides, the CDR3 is TGTGCCAGCAGTTGGGCGGGGGGCAACAATGAGCAGTTCTTC. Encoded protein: CASSWAGGNNEQFF.

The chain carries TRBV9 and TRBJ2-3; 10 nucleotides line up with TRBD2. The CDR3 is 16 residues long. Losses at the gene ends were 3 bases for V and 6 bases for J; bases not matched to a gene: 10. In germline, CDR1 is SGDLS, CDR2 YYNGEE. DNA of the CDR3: TGTGCCAGCAGCGAGCCCAAGCGGGGGGGCCCTGATACGCAGTATTTT. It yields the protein CASSEPKRGGPDTQYF.

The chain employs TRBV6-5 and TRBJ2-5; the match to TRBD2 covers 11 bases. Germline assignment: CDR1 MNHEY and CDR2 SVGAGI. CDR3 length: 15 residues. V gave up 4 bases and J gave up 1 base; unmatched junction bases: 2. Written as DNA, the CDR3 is TGTGCCAGCAGTTCGGGACTAGCGGTCCAAGAGACCCAGTACTTC. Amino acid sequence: CASSSGLAVQETQYF.

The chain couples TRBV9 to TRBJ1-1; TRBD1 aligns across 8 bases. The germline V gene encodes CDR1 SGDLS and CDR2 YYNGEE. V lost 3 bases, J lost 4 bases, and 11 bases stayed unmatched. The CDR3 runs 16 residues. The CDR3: CASSGRTGLDGTEAFF. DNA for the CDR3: TGTGCCAGCAGCGGACGGACAGGGCTTGATGGCACTGAAGCTTTCTTT.

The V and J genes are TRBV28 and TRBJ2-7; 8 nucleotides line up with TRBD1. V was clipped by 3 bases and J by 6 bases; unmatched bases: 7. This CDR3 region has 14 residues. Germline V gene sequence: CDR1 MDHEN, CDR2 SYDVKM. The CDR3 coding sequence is TGTGCCAGCAGTTTGTCACAGGGGGGTCGCGAGCAGTACTTC. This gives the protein CASSLSQGGREQYF.

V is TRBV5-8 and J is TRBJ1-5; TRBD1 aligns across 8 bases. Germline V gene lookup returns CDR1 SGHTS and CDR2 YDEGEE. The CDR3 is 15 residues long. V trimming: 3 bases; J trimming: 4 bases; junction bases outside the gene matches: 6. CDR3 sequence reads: CASSWRQGRNQPQHF. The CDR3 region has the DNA TGTGCCAGCAGCTGGCGACAGGGGCGAAATCAGCCCCAGCATTTT.

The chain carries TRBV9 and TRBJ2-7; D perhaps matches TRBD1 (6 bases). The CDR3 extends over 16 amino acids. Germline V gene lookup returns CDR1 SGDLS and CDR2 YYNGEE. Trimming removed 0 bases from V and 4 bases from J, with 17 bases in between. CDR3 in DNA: TGTGCCAGCAGCGTAGATACCGGGACACGGACTTACGAGCAGTACTTC. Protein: CASSVDTGTRTYEQYF.

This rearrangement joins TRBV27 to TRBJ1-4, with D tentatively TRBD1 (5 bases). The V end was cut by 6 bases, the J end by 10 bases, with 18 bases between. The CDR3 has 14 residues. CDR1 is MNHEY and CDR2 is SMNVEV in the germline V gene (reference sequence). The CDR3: CASSPQGATGKLFF. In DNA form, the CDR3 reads TGTGCCAGCAGCCCCCAGGGTGCCACAGGAAAACTGTTTTTT.

This CDR3 is CASSSTIGGPEQYF. CDR3 sequence (DNA): TGTGCCAGCAGTTCGACGATAGGGGGCCCCGAGCAGTACTTC. V and J are TRBV27 and TRBJ2-7, with TRBD1 matching over 7 bases. Germline V gene sequence: CDR1 MNHEY, CDR2 SMNVEV (reference sequence). The CDR3 covers 14 residues. V was pared by 4 bases and J by 6 bases, with 9 bases of the junction left unmatched.

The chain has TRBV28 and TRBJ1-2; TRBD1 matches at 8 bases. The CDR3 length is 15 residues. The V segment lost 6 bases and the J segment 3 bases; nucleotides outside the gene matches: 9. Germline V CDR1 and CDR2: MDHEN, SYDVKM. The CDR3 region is CASSLAGGFDYGYTF. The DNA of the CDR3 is TGTGCCAGCAGCCTGGCAGGGGGCTTCGACTATGGCTACACCTTC.

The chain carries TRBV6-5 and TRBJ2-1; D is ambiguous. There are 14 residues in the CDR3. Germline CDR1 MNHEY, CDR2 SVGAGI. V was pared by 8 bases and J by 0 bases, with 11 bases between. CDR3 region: CASASLVSYNEQFF. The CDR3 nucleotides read TGTGCCAGCGCGTCTTTAGTCTCCTACAATGAGCAGTTCTTC.

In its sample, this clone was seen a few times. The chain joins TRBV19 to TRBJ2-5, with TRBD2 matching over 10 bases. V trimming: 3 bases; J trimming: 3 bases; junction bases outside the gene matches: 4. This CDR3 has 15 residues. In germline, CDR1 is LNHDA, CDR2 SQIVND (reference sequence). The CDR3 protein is CASSIWLAGEETQYF. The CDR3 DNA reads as TGTGCCAGTAGTATTTGGCTAGCGGGGGAAGAGACCCAGTACTTC.

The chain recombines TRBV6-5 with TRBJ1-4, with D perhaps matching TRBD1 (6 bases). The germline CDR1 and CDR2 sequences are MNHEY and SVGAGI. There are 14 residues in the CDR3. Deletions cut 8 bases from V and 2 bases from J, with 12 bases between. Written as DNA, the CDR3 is TGTGCCAGCGGAGGACAGACCACTAATGAAAAACTGTTTTTT. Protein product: CASGGQTTNEKLFF.

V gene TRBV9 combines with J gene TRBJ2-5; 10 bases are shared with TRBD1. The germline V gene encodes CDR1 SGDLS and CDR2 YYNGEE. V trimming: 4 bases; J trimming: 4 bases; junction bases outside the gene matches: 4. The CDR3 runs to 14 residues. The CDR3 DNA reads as TGTGCCAGCAGCCCCGACAGGGGGCGAGAGACCCAGTACTTC. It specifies CASSPDRGRETQYF.

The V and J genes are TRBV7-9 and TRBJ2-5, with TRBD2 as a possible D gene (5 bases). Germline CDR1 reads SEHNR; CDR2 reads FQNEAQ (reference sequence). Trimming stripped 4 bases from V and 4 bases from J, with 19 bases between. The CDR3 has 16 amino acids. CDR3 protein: CASSSPLRGPRETQYF. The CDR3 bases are TGTGCCAGCAGCTCCCCGTTGCGAGGGCCGCGAGAGACCCAGTACTTC.

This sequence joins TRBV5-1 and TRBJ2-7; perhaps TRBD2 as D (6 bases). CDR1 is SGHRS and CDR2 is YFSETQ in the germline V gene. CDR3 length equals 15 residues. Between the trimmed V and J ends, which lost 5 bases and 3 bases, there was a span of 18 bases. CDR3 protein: CASSPIGGLGYEQYF. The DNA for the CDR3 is TGCGCCAGCAGTCCTATCGGAGGGCTAGGCTACGAGCAGTACTTC.

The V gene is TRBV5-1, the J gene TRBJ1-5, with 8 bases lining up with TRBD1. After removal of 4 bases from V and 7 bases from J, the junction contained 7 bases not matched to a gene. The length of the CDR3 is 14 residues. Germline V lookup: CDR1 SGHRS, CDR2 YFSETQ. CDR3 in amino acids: CASSDGQGGQPQHF. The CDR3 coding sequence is TGCGCCAGCAGCGACGGACAGGGAGGACAGCCCCAGCATTTT.

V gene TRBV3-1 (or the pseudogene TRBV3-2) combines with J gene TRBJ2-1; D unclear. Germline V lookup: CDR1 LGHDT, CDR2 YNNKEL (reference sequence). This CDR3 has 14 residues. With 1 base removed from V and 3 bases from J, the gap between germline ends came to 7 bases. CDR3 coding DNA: TGTGCCAGCAGCCAAGGGTACGGCTACAATGAGCAGTTCTTC. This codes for CASSQGYGYNEQFF.

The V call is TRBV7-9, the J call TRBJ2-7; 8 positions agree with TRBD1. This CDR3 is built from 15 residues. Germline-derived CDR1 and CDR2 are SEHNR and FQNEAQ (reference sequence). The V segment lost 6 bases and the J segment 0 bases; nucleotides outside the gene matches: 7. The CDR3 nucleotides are TGTGCCAGCAGTTACTGGACAGGGAGCTCCTACGAGCAGTACTTC. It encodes CASSYWTGSSYEQYF.

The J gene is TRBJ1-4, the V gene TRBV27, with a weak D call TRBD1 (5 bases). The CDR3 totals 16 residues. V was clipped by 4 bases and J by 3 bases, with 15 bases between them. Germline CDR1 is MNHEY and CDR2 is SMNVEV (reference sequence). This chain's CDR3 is CASSSKGGGSNEKLFF. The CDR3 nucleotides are TGTGCCAGCAGTTCAAAGGGCGGGGGATCTAATGAAAAACTGTTTTTT.

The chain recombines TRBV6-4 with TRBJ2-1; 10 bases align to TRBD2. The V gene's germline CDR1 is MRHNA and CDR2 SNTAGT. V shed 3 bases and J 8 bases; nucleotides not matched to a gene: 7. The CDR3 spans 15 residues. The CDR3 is CASSEQGLAGDEQFF. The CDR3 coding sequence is TGTGCCAGCAGTGAGCAGGGGCTAGCGGGAGATGAGCAGTTCTTC.

In nucleotides, the CDR3 is TGTGCCAGCAGCCCTGTGGCGGGTTCTGGAAACACCATATATTTT. It yields the protein CASSPVAGSGNTIYF. The chain recombines TRBV5-4 with TRBJ1-3; D not resolved. The germline V and J ends were trimmed by 4 bases and 1 base, with 12 bases remaining between them. CDR3 length: 15 residues. In germline, CDR1 is SGHNT, CDR2 YYREEE (reference sequence). Supplemented by reference TRBV5-4 and TRBJ1-3, the full variable domain reads ETGVTQSPTHLIKTRGQQVTLRCSSQSGHNTVSWYQQALGQGPQFIFQYYREEENGRGNFPPRFSGLQFPNYSSELNVNALELDDSALYLCASSPVAGSGNTIYFGEGSWLTVV.

The CDR3 spells CASSKTGGVETQYF. The CDR3, as DNA: TGTGCCAGCAGTAAAACAGGGGGCGTAGAGACCCAGTACTTC. V usage is TRBV2 and J usage is TRBJ2-5; TRBD1 matches 9 bases. J gave up 4 bases and V 5 bases, and 5 bases lay outside the gene matches. This CDR3 has 14 residues. From germline, CDR1 is SNHLY and CDR2 FYNNEI.

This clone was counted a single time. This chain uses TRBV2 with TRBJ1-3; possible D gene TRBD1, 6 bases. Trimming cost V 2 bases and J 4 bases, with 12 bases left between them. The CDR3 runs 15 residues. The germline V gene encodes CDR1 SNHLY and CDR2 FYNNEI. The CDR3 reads CASSERGAKGNTIYF. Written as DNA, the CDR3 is TGTGCCAGCAGTGAACGGGGGGCAAAAGGAAACACCATATATTTT.

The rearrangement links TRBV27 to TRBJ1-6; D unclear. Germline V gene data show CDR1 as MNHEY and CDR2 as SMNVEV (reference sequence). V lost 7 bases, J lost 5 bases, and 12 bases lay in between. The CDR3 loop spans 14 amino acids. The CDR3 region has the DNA TGTGCCAGCAAACCCAGTGAAAATAATTCACCCCTCCACTTT. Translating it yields CASKPSENNSPLHF.